This TCR beta chain was retrieved from a study of radiation and T cells in renal cell carcinoma (dated by TCRdb to about 2020). Broadly, across the study: The samples were obtained from a clinical trial, where primary renal cell carcinomas were treated with 15 Gy stereotactic body radiation therapy and then removed by nephrectomy 4 weeks afterward. Across all 53 samples, several million unique CDR3 nucleotide sequences encoding 2,658,974 unique CDR3 amino acid sequences were identified. TCR beta sequencing covered 50 or so samples in total, comprising about 26 tumors and roughly 27 peripheral blood samples.

This clone was recorded once. The antigen this receptor binds is unknown. No much larger clonotype is one base removed from it; base qualities were not supplied. The germline V gene supplies CDR1 SGHTA and CDR2 FQGNSA. Deletion took 5 bases off V and 7 bases off J, with a span of 21 bases between the germline ends. Taken from cysteine to phenylalanine, the CDR3 has 16 residues. Only the CDR3 DNA is retained, 48 bases long and in frame from the first base. TCR beta libraries were generated from genomic DNA with the immunoSEQ kit, following the manufacturer's recommendations. Library preparation used a first multiplex PCR with proprietary primers, then a second PCR adding unique barcodes, with bead cleanups after each round. Each sample batch included a kit-provided positive control reaction and a negative control reaction. The final libraries underwent checking on an Agilent 4200 TapeStation D1000 ScreenTape, volumetric pooling, and quantification by qPCR. Sequencing was performed on an Illumina NextSeq500 with a MidOutput 150-cycle cartridge, and 156 Read1 and 15 Index1 cycles were run with kit custom primers. The pooled library was loaded at roughly 1 pM, with an approximately 20% PhiX control spiked in. Under the source paper's analysis protocol: Vendor-processed data were analyzed in R, and a clonotype was defined as all T cells sharing the same CDR3 nucleotide sequence. In the clone abundance analyses, frequencies in each sample were normalized to that sample's 10,000 most abundant clones. Public T cell clones, averaging fewer than five per sample, were removed before analysis. An abundance difference of at least 32-fold between compartments was the criterion for calling clonotypes tumor-enriched or baseline blood-enriched. A beta-binomial differential abundance model was used to identify clonotypes that expanded or contracted between blood time points. Tumor-blood repertoire similarity was measured with the Baroni-Urbani and Buser coefficient, and group comparisons used two-tailed Wilcoxon tests in R. Sourced from immuneACCESS, this table was stored by TCRdb with only in-frame sequences that have V and J called. A share of the clones is absent; for the studies checked, an unresolved V gene accounts for under half, and the remainder has no known explanation. V and J calls and clone size are as listed in that table; D and trimming were resolved from the DNA. For this sample there are about 60,000 clones; around 76% appear just once. The ten largest account for roughly 7% of the sample.

Interpreted using the paper, the time point label stands for: blood 2 weeks post-SBRT. The sample's treatment or condition label, in plain terms: 15 Gy SBRT to primary tumor, nephrectomy 4 weeks later. To track tumor-enriched clonotypes, serial peripheral blood was sampled from radiation-treated patients at baseline and at 2 weeks and 4 weeks after SBRT. Every patient had renal cell carcinoma of clear cell pathology. The QIAamp DNA Blood Mini Kit (Qiagen) was used to prepare genomic DNA for TCR sequencing. Only samples passing all quality control checks were included in the analyses. General findings and caveats noted by the study authors: Changes in the blood repertoire were not tracked past 4 weeks after treatment. With a single-armed trial design, the study had no way to address how radiation dose or scheduling affects the TCR repertoire. In blood, the top tumor clonotypes increased between baseline and 2 weeks post-radiation and then shrank by 4 weeks, which suggests that tumor-resident clones expanded only transiently. Because pretreatment tumor biopsies were not available, the baseline intratumoral presence of clonotypes could not be determined.

In this chain, TRBV7-2 is recombined with TRBJ2-1; there is no confident call for the D gene. The starting material was blood, obtained from a patient whose treatment included radiotherapy and nephrectomy. The sequence was obtained from a man in his 60s with renal cell carcinoma. The DNA reads TGTGCCAGCAGCGCATCCAACTGGGGTCTTACGAATGAGCAGTTCTTC. Translation gives CASSASNWGLTNEQFF.